The entry below gives a single TCR beta chain sequence along with its context. This specimen belongs to a study of T cell changes during pregnancy in multiple sclerosis. TCRdb keeps only in-frame clones here, not all; method: immunoSEQ multiplex PCR. Found here are 37,000 or so clones, roughly nine tenths of them singletons; the top ten hold roughly 0.5%. In germline, CDR1 is LNHDA, CDR2 SQIVND (reference sequence). Trimming shortened V by 7 bases and J by 10 bases, and 19 bases separated the two germline ends. The CDR3 sequence is 14 residues long. The sample consisted of CD4+ T cells from peripheral blood mononuclear cells, taken in the second trimester of pregnancy. The TCR sequence derives from a female donor in good health, enrolled as a control in a pregnancy study. The gene calls are TRBV19 and TRBJ1-4, with a tentative D call TRBD1 (6 bases). CDR3 sequence: CASTLVGGRGKLFF. The CDR3 DNA reads TGTGCCAGTACCCTCGTCGGGGGGCGAGGAAAACTGTTTTTT.